This is a list of T cell receptor beta chains from one sample in a study of T cell responses to AZD1222 COVID-19 vaccine. The assay was immunoSEQ multiplex PCR, and TCRdb's table has in-frame clones only and misses some. Of 75,000 to 100,000 clones in the sample, just over 85% were seen once. The input for sequencing was peripheral blood, taken on day 0 of AZD1222 vaccination. These receptors came from an adult in good health. Both conserved end residues are trimmed from each CDR3. The order of the fields is V gene, J gene, CDR3 protein.

v_call: TRBV3-1/TRBV3-2; j_call: TRBJ1-2; cdr3_aa: ASSQDPGPYGYT
v_call: TRBV11-2; j_call: TRBJ2-1; cdr3_aa: ASSFLGYNEQF
v_call: TRBV29-1; j_call: TRBJ2-3; cdr3_aa: SSLGGTSTDTQY
v_call: TRBV6-2/TRBV6-3; j_call: TRBJ1-2; cdr3_aa: ASSDFRTPTDYGYT
v_call: TRBV19; j_call: TRBJ2-1; cdr3_aa: ASSIAGVAPEQF
v_call: TRBV6-1; j_call: TRBJ2-7; cdr3_aa: ASSERDIYEQY
v_call: TRBV5-8; j_call: TRBJ1-2; cdr3_aa: ASSALQGHYGYT
v_call: TRBV11-3; j_call: TRBJ2-5; cdr3_aa: ASSLELAGSQETQY
v_call: TRBV24-1; j_call: TRBJ1-5; cdr3_aa: ATSDSQANQPQH
v_call: TRBV19; j_call: TRBJ1-5; cdr3_aa: ASTGTGGNQPQH
v_call: TRBV30; j_call: TRBJ1-6; cdr3_aa: AWSSPTGGNSPLH
v_call: TRBV30; j_call: TRBJ1-6; cdr3_aa: ALQSGSANSPLH
v_call: TRBV6-5; j_call: TRBJ2-7; cdr3_aa: ASSGTSGDYEQY
v_call: TRBV11-2; j_call: TRBJ1-1; cdr3_aa: ASSYAFRMGFVPEAF
v_call: TRBV23-1; j_call: TRBJ1-5; cdr3_aa: ASSSYYSNQPQH
v_call: TRBV3-1/TRBV3-2; j_call: TRBJ1-3; cdr3_aa: ASSQDVWGSFGNTIY
v_call: TRBV4-3; j_call: TRBJ1-2; cdr3_aa: ASSPRGALNYGYT
v_call: TRBV7-3; j_call: TRBJ2-3; cdr3_aa: ASKSSGSTDTQY
v_call: TRBV21-1; j_call: TRBJ1-1; cdr3_aa: ASSRAPTGGILTEAF
v_call: TRBV5-1; j_call: TRBJ1-4; cdr3_aa: ASSRDSATNEKLF
v_call: TRBV21-1; j_call: TRBJ2-3; cdr3_aa: ASSGNRGRGTDTQY
v_call: TRBV24-1; j_call: TRBJ2-1; cdr3_aa: ATSAGNEQF
v_call: TRBV18; j_call: TRBJ1-5; cdr3_aa: ASSPMGGSQPQH
v_call: TRBV19; j_call: TRBJ2-2; cdr3_aa: ASSRQPNTGELF
v_call: TRBV2; j_call: TRBJ1-1; cdr3_aa: ASRGPGPRGTEAF
v_call: TRBV5-4; j_call: TRBJ2-5; cdr3_aa: ASSTGGDSETQY
v_call: TRBV19; j_call: TRBJ1-3; cdr3_aa: ASSRQGTGNTIY
v_call: TRBV6-5; j_call: TRBJ1-6; cdr3_aa: ASRTRTAINSPLH